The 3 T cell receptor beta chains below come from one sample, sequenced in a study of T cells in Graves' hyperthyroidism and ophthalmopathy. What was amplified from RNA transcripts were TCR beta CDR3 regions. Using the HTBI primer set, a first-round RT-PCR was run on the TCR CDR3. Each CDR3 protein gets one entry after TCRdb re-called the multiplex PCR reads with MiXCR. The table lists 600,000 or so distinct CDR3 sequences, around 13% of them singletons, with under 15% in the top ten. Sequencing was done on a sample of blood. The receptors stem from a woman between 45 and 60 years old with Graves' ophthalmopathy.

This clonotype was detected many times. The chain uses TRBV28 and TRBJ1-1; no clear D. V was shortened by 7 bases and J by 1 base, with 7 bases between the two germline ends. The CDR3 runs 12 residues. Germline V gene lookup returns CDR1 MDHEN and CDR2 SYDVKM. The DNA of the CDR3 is TGTGCCAGCAAGGTCGCGAACACTGAAGCTTTCTTT. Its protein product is CASKVANTEAFF.

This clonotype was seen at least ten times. This CDR3 reads CASSVEHGAAEQYF. The CDR3 region has the DNA TGTGCCAGCAGCGTAGAGCATGGGGCAGCCGAGCAGTACTTC. This rearrangement joins TRBV9 to TRBJ2-7; D might be TRBD1 (5 bases). Trimming took off 0 bases at V and 6 bases at J, with 13 bases between the two ends. Germline V lookup: CDR1 SGDLS, CDR2 YYNGEE. CDR3 length equals 14 residues. Supplemented by reference TRBV9 and TRBJ2-7, the full variable domain reads DSGVTQTPKHLITATGQRVTLRCSPRSGDLSVYWYQQSLDQGLQFLIQYYNGEERAKGNILERFSAQQFPDLHSELNLSSLELGDSALYFCASSVEHGAAEQYFGPGTRLTVT.

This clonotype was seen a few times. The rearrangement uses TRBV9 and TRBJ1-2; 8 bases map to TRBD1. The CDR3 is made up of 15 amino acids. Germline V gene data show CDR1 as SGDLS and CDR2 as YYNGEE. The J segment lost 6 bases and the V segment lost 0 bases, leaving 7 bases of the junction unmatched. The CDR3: CASSVAGPGGDGYTF. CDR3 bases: TGTGCCAGCAGCGTAGCTGGGCCAGGGGGCGATGGCTACACCTTC.